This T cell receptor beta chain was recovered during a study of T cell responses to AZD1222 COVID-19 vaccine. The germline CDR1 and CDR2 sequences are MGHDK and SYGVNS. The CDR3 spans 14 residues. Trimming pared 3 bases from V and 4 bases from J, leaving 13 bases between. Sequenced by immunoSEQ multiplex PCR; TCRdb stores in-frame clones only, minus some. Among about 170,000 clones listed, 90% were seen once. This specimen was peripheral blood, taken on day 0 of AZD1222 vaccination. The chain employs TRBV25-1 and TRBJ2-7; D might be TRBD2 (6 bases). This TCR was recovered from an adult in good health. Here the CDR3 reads CASSDVGGTYEQYF. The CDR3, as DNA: TGTGCCAGCAGTGACGTTGGGGGGACTTACGAGCAGTACTTC.